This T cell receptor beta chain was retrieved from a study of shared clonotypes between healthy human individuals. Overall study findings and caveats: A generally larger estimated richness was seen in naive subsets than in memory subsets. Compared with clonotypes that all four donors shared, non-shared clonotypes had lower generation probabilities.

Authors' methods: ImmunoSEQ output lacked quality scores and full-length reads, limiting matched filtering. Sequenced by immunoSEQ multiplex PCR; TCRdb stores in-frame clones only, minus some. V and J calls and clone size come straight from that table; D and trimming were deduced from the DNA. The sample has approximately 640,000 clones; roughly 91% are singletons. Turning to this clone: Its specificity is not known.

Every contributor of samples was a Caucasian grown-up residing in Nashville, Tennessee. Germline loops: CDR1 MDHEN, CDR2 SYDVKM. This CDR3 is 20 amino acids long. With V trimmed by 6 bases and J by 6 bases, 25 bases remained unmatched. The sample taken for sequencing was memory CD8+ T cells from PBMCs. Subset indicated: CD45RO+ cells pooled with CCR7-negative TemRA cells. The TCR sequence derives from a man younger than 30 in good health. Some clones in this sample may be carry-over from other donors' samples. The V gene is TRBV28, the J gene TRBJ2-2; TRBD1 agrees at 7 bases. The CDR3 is CASSIVGGAKAEPYSGELFF. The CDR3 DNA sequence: TGTGCCAGCAGCATAGTAGGGGGCGCGAAAGCCGAGCCATACTCCGGGGAGCTGTTTTTT.